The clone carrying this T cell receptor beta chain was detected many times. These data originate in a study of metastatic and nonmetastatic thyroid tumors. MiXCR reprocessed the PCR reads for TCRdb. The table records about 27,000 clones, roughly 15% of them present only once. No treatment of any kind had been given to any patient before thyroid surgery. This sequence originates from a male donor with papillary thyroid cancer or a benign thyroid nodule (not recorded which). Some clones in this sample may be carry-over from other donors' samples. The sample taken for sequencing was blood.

CDR3 protein: CASSLERANYGYTF. CDR3 nucleotides: TGTGCCAGCAGCTTAGAGAGGGCCAACTATGGCTACACCTTC. The chain combines TRBV7-9 with TRBJ1-2; no clear D gene. The CDR3 is 14 amino acids. V was trimmed by 1 base and J by 2 bases, leaving 8 bases between them. Per the germline V gene, CDR1 is SEHNR and CDR2 is FQNEAQ (reference sequence).